One sample yielded the 21 T cell receptor beta chains listed below, sequenced in a study of blood T cell repertoires in COVID-19. Assay used: immunoSEQ multiplex PCR; TCRdb lists only in-frame clones, some missing. The sample has 150,000 or so clones, 82% seen once. Sequences were obtained from peripheral blood. The source is a human donor with acute or convalescent COVID-19. The donor label of this sample is uncertain.

This clone was found a few times. Other DNA sequences in this sample translate to the same CDR3. The rearrangement links TRBV12-5 to TRBJ1-1; D remains unclear. This CDR3 spans 15 amino acids. Germline-derived CDR1 and CDR2 are LGHNT and FRNRAP. V lost 1 base and J lost 0, with 9 bases in between. CDR3 amino acids: CASGLGRGMNTEAFF. The CDR3 nucleotides are TGTGCTAGTGGTTTGGGACGAGGGATGAACACTGAAGCTTTCTTT.

The chain is built from TRBV6-5 and TRBJ2-2; 7 bases fit TRBD2. Trimming at V came to 5 bases and at J to 4 bases, leaving 7 bases not matched to a gene. CDR3 size: 15 residues. Looked up from germline, CDR1 is MNHEY and CDR2 is SVGAGI. CDR3 DNA sequence: TGTGCCAGCAGTATACAGCGGGGCGGCACCGGGGAGCTGTTTTTT. Translation gives CASSIQRGGTGELFF.

This sequence joins TRBV6-5 and TRBJ1-5, with 8 bases aligning to TRBD1. The CDR3 totals 14 residues. Unmatched junction bases numbered 8, after V lost 6 bases and J lost 7 bases. Germline CDR1 reads MNHEY; CDR2 reads SVGAGI. This chain's CDR3 is CASSADRGAQPQHF. The CDR3 DNA reads TGTGCCAGCAGCGCTGACAGGGGAGCCCAGCCCCAGCATTTT.

The rearrangement joins TRBV30 to TRBJ1-6; 7 bases match TRBD1. J was trimmed by 10 bases and V by 0 bases; bases with no gene match: 6. Germline CDR1 GTSNPN, CDR2 SVGIG (reference sequence). This CDR3 has 14 amino acids. CDR3 nucleotide sequence: TGTGCCTGGAGTGTACGGACAGGAGGATCACCCCTCCACTTT. Residues: CAWSVRTGGSPLHF.

CDR3 residues: CASSLAGPSGNTIYF. The CDR3 bases are TGTGCCAGCAGCTTAGCGGGGCCCTCTGGAAACACCATATATTTT. The chain is built from TRBV7-9 and TRBJ1-3; D may be TRBD1 (5 bases). V gave up 0 bases and J gave up 0 bases, with 6 bases separating them. The germline V gene encodes CDR1 SEHNR and CDR2 FQNEAQ (reference sequence). The CDR3 is 15 residues long. Based on the CDR3 plus reference TRBV7-9 and TRBJ1-3, the full variable domain is DTGVSQNPRHKITKRGQNVTFRCDPISEHNRLYWYRQTLGQGPEFLTYFQNEAQLEKSRLLSDRFSAERPKGSFSTLEIQRTEQGDSAMYLCASSLAGPSGNTIYFGEGSWLTVV.

J is TRBJ2-4 and V is TRBV4-2; a weak D match, TRBD1 (5 bases). Germline CDR1 and CDR2: LGHNA and YNFKEQ. The length of the CDR3 is 13 residues. Between the trimmed V and J ends, which lost 8 bases and 0 bases, there was a span of 8 bases. The CDR3 sequence is CASSTEAKNIQYF. The DNA of the CDR3 is TGTGCCAGCTCGACAGAAGCCAAAAACATTCAGTACTTC.

The rearrangement links TRBV6-5 to TRBJ1-6; the D gene is possibly TRBD1 (6 bases). Deletions cut 5 bases from V and 7 bases from J, with 12 bases between. This CDR3 has 14 amino acids. Germline CDR1 reads MNHEY; CDR2 reads SVGAGI. The CDR3: CASSRTESNSPLHF. CDR3 nucleotides: TGTGCCAGCAGTCGGACAGAATCCAATTCACCCCTCCACTTT.

The V call is TRBV11-2, the J call TRBJ1-1; TRBD1 matches at 7 bases. V shed 3 bases and J 4 bases; nucleotides not matched to a gene: 2. Germline V lookup: CDR1 SGHAT, CDR2 FQNNGV. The CDR3 is 13 residues long. CDR3 nucleotide sequence: TGTGCCAGCAGCTTCCCAGGGGGCACTGAAGCTTTCTTT. It yields the protein CASSFPGGTEAFF.

J is TRBJ1-1 and V is TRBV4-1; tentative D call: TRBD1 (6 bases). Trimming stripped 1 base from V and 1 base from J, with 16 bases between. The CDR3 consists of 17 residues. CDR1 is MGHRA, CDR2 YSYEKL, per germline. CDR3 nucleotides: TGCGCCAGCAGCCAAGTGGGGGCATTAGGGGGGAACACTGAAGCTTTCTTT. Its translation is CASSQVGALGGNTEAFF.

The chain has TRBV7-9 and TRBJ2-1; TRBD1 might be the D (6 bases). This CDR3 spans 14 amino acids. From germline, CDR1 is SEHNR and CDR2 FQNEAQ (reference sequence). V lost 2 bases, J lost 7 bases, and 12 bases lay in between. The CDR3 nucleotides read TGTGCCAGCAGCTTAAACAGGGATCGGAATGAGCAGTTCTTC. Its translation: CASSLNRDRNEQFF.

The chain combines TRBV30 with TRBJ1-1, with 7 bases that match TRBD1. Trimming removed 2 bases from V and 10 bases from J; junction bases left unmatched: 19. Germline CDR1 GTSNPN, CDR2 SVGIG (reference sequence). The CDR3 contains 16 residues. DNA for the CDR3: TGTGCCTGGAGTCCCCCGGCAGGGGGGTATAGTAGCGTAGCTTTCTTT. This translates into CAWSPPAGGYSSVAFF.

This rearrangement joins TRBV19 to TRBJ2-3, with D perhaps matching TRBD2 (5 bases). The CDR3 totals 14 residues. The V end was cut by 5 bases, the J end by 4 bases, with 13 bases between. Per the germline V gene, CDR1 is LNHDA and CDR2 is SQIVND (reference sequence). The CDR3 DNA reads TGTGCCAGTAGTGAGGGAGTTGGGGCAGATACGCAGTATTTT. It translates to CASSEGVGADTQYF. Full variable domain (remainder filled in from reference TRBV19 and TRBJ2-3): DGGITQSPKYLFRKEGQNVTLSCEQNLNHDAMYWYRQDPGQGLRLIYYSQIVNDFQKGDIAEGYSVSREKKESFPLTVTSAQKNPTAFYLCASSEGVGADTQYFGPGTRLTVL.

This chain links TRBV5-1 with TRBJ1-2; TRBD1 might be the D (5 bases). The CDR3 has 16 amino acids. Trimming removed 4 bases at V and 0 bases at J, with 16 bases between. Germline V gene data show CDR1 as SGHRS and CDR2 as YFSETQ. The CDR3 nucleotides read TGCGCCAGCAGCCCTGGCAGGGCTCCCGCTAACTATGGCTACACCTTC. Residues: CASSPGRAPANYGYTF.

The chain combines TRBV23-1 with TRBJ2-7; 10 bases are shared with TRBD1. TRBV23-1 is flagged as an ORF with uncertain function. With 4 bases clipped from V and 3 bases from J, the junction kept 9 bases outside the gene matches. The CDR3 is 16 amino acids. DNA of the CDR3: TGCGCCAGCAGTCGCGACAGGGGGCTTTTCGACTACGAGCAGTACTTC. Protein product: CASSRDRGLFDYEQYF.

V and J are TRBV30 and TRBJ1-5; D is possibly TRBD1 (5 bases). The CDR3 has 14 residues. The V end was cut by 3 bases, the J end by 5 bases, with 14 bases between. Germline V lookup: CDR1 GTSNPN, CDR2 SVGIG (reference sequence). CDR3 sequence reads: CAWSVGQGYQPQHF. The CDR3 DNA reads as TGTGCCTGGAGCGTGGGGCAGGGTTATCAGCCCCAGCATTTT.

The gene calls are TRBV4-1 and TRBJ1-5; no reliable D call. Germline assignment: CDR1 MGHRA and CDR2 YSYEKL. Trimming removed 0 bases from V and 3 bases from J, with 9 bases in between. The CDR3 loop spans 15 amino acids. CDR3 sequence (DNA): TGCGCCAGCAGCCAAGATAGTACCACCAATCAGCCCCAGCATTTT. Translation gives CASSQDSTTNQPQHF.

This clone was observed a single time. The chain's CDR3 is CATRPGFQETQYF. The CDR3 DNA is TGCGCCACCCGCCCGGGTTTCCAAGAGACCCAGTACTTC. The V and J genes are TRBV5-1 and TRBJ2-5, with D unclear. CDR3 length equals 13 residues. Germline assignment: CDR1 SGHRS and CDR2 YFSETQ. Trimming took 9 bases from V and 1 from J, leaving 13 bases between them.

The table lists this clone with a few counts. The chain links TRBV4-1 to TRBJ1-1; D call uncertain. The V gene's germline CDR1 is MGHRA and CDR2 YSYEKL. The ends were cut back, 0 bases at V and 6 bases at J, with 14 bases in the middle. The CDR3 has 15 amino acids. CDR3 loop: CASSQDGGANAEAFF. The CDR3 coding sequence is TGCGCCAGCAGCCAAGATGGAGGAGCTAACGCTGAAGCTTTCTTT.

The chain couples TRBV15 to TRBJ1-2; the D gene is possibly TRBD1 (5 bases). CDR3 length: 14 residues. The germline gives CDR1 LNHNV, CDR2 YYDKDF (reference sequence). Trimming took off 7 bases at V and 0 bases at J, with 12 bases between the two ends. DNA of the CDR3: TGTGCCACCACCGACAGCCTAACTAACTATGGCTACACCTTC. It codes for CATTDSLTNYGYTF.

V and J are TRBV5-4 and TRBJ2-7; 9 nucleotides align to TRBD2. The CDR3 covers 14 residues. Germline values: CDR1 SGHNT, CDR2 YYREEE (reference sequence). Unmatched junction bases numbered 6, after V lost 4 bases and J lost 4 bases. CDR3 coding DNA: TGTGCCAGCAGCACCGGGACTAGCAGGTACGAGCAGTACTTC. This encodes CASSTGTSRYEQYF.

This chain joins TRBV5-1 and TRBJ1-1; D call uncertain. V lost 0 bases to trimming and J lost 3 bases, with 9 bases between them. This CDR3 contains 14 residues. Germline loops: CDR1 SGHRS, CDR2 YFSETQ. The chain's CDR3 is CASSLAVGDTEAFF. The CDR3 nucleotides are TGCGCCAGCAGCTTGGCCGTCGGGGACACTGAAGCTTTCTTT.